What follows are 20 T cell receptor beta chains derived from one specimen sequenced in a study of T cell responses to AZD1222 COVID-19 vaccine. TCRdb's copy holds only in-frame clones and misses some; the assay was immunoSEQ multiplex PCR. The sample lists 200,000 or so clones; 85% to 90% were seen once. Here the sequenced sample was peripheral blood, taken on day 0 of AZD1222 vaccination. These receptors were taken from an adult in good health.

The chain joins TRBV5-1 to TRBJ1-2, with 7 bases matching TRBD1. Germline CDR1 and CDR2: SGHRS and YFSETQ. This CDR3 spans 16 amino acids. The V gene end was trimmed by 0 bases and the J gene end by 3 bases; junction bases not matched to a gene: 8. The CDR3 here is CASSLAATGRDYGYTF. CDR3 DNA sequence: TGCGCCAGCAGCTTGGCTGCGACAGGGCGAGACTATGGCTACACCTTC.

The chain carries TRBV4-2 and TRBJ2-4; either TRBD1 or TRBD2 may supply D (6 bases each). The CDR3 runs to 17 residues. Germline V gives CDR1 LGHNA, CDR2 YNFKEQ. Trimming pared 0 bases from V and 6 bases from J, leaving 18 bases between. DNA for the CDR3: TGTGCCAGCAGCCAAGATCCCCGGGGGCTAGGGGGAAACATTCAGTACTTC. Translating it yields CASSQDPRGLGGNIQYF.

The V and J genes are TRBV20-1 and TRBJ2-5; D may correspond to TRBD1 or TRBD2 (6 bases each). Trimming cost V 3 bases and J 5 bases, with 19 bases left between them. CDR1 is DFQATT, CDR2 SNEGSKA, per germline (reference sequence). The CDR3 has 15 amino acids. The CDR3 nucleotides are TGCAGTGCTAGTGACCCCTCAGGGGCGGGGGAGACCCAGTACTTC. It codes for CSASDPSGAGETQYF.

V usage is TRBV11-2 and J usage is TRBJ1-6; 7 bases agree with TRBD1. Germline-derived CDR1 and CDR2 are SGHAT and FQNNGV. The CDR3 runs to 19 residues. V lost 2 bases and J lost 1; bases outside the gene matches: 11. DNA for the CDR3: TGTGCCAGCAGCTTAACGAGCTCGACAGGGATGTCCTATAATTCACCCCTCCACTTT. This gives the protein CASSLTSSTGMSYNSPLHF. Drawing the rest from reference TRBV11-2 and TRBJ1-6, the complete variable domain is EAGVAQSPRYKIIEKRQSVAFWCNPISGHATLYWYQQILGQGPKLLIQFQNNGVVDDSQLPKDRFSAERLKGVDSTLKIQPAKLEDSAVYLCASSLTSSTGMSYNSPLHFGNGTRLTVT.

This sequence joins TRBV30 and TRBJ1-4; D not certain. Germline CDR1 reads GTSNPN; CDR2 reads SVGIG (reference sequence). This CDR3 spans 17 amino acids. The V gene lost 0 bases and the J gene lost 7 bases, with 21 bases spanning the gap. The CDR3 protein is CAWSVPPGRLAGEKLFF. The CDR3 DNA reads as TGTGCCTGGAGTGTACCCCCCGGACGTCTCGCGGGTGAAAAACTGTTTTTT.

The CDR3: CASSWTGTRTDTQYF. For the CDR3, the DNA is TGCGCCAGCAGCTGGACCGGGACTCGCACAGATACGCAGTATTTT. This chain connects TRBV5-1 to TRBJ2-3, with D maybe TRBD2 (6 bases). Between the trimmed V and J ends, which lost 3 bases and 1 base, there was a span of 12 bases. From germline, CDR1 is SGHRS and CDR2 YFSETQ. The CDR3 has 15 amino acids.

The rearrangement links TRBV9 to TRBJ2-1; D not resolved. CDR3 length: 15 residues. Trimming cost V 1 base and J 0 bases, with 8 bases left between them. From germline, CDR1 is SGDLS and CDR2 YYNGEE. CDR3 amino acids: CASSVTANSYNEQFF. CDR3 sequence (DNA): TGTGCCAGCAGCGTAACGGCCAACTCCTACAATGAGCAGTTCTTC.

This clone was counted a few times. The chain carries TRBV2 and TRBJ2-6; D gene uncertain. Per the germline V gene, CDR1 is SNHLY and CDR2 is FYNNEI. The CDR3 consists of 13 residues. Between the trimmed V and J ends, which lost 8 bases and 0 bases, there was a span of 5 bases. CDR3: CASRYSGANVLTF. For the CDR3, the DNA is TGTGCCAGCCGGTACTCTGGGGCCAACGTCCTGACTTTC.

The J gene is TRBJ1-2, the V gene TRBV18; D perhaps matches TRBD1 (5 bases). V lost 2 bases, J lost 8 bases, and 18 bases lay in between. CDR3 size: 15 residues. CDR1 and CDR2 (germline): KGHSH, LQKENI. CDR3 sequence (DNA): TGTGCCAGCTCACCAACACGGGGGATCAGGGACGGCTACACCTTC. It yields the protein CASSPTRGIRDGYTF.

J is TRBJ2-6 and V is TRBV3-1 (or the pseudogene TRBV3-2), with 9 bases that match TRBD1. This CDR3 comprises 21 residues. Germline V CDR1 and CDR2: LGHDT, YNNKEL (reference sequence). Losses at the gene ends were 1 base for V and 0 bases for J; bases not matched to a gene: 13. CDR3 protein: CASSQVEGQGLFSSGANVLTF. The CDR3, as DNA: TGTGCCAGCAGCCAAGTCGAGGGACAGGGCCTTTTTAGCTCTGGGGCCAACGTCCTGACTTTC.

The genes are TRBV12-5 and TRBJ2-1; 12 bases line up with TRBD1. Germline V gene lookup returns CDR1 LGHNT and CDR2 FRNRAP. The CDR3 has 16 residues. The trim removed 0 bases at V and 9 bases at J, leaving 6 bases unmatched. The CDR3 reads CASGLVSGQGAAEQFF. For the CDR3, the DNA is TGTGCTAGTGGTTTGGTCTCGGGACAGGGGGCAGCTGAGCAGTTCTTC.

The rearrangement uses TRBV25-1 and TRBJ1-3; D not certain. Germline CDR1 is MGHDK and CDR2 is SYGVNS. V lost 5 bases and J 8 bases, leaving 19 bases between the germline ends. CDR3 length equals 15 residues. CDR3 amino acids: CASSPGLGLYHTIYF. The DNA for the CDR3 is TGTGCCAGCAGTCCGGGGTTAGGGCTATACCACACCATATATTTT.

The chain employs TRBV3-1 (or the pseudogene TRBV3-2) and TRBJ1-4; 10 bases align to TRBD1. V was pared by 2 bases and J by 8 bases, with 2 bases of the junction left unmatched. Looked up from germline, CDR1 is LGHDT and CDR2 is YNNKEL (reference sequence). This CDR3 is built from 14 residues. DNA for the CDR3: TGTGCCAGCAGCCAAAGACAGGGGGCGGAAAAACTGTTTTTT. Translation gives CASSQRQGAEKLFF.

This clone was seen a single time. V usage is TRBV18 and J usage is TRBJ2-7; no firm D call. The ends were cut back, 0 bases at V and 4 bases at J, with 13 bases in the middle. The CDR3 loop spans 15 amino acids. CDR1 and CDR2 (germline): KGHSH, LQKENI. The CDR3 region is CASSPPERDLYEQYF. The CDR3 bases are TGTGCCAGCTCACCACCGGAAAGGGATTTGTACGAGCAGTACTTC. The full variable domain, its missing parts supplied by reference TRBV18 and TRBJ2-7, is NAGVMQNPRHLVRRRGQEARLRCSPMKGHSHVYWYRQLPEEGLKFMVYLQKENIIDESGMPKERFSAEFPKEGPSILRIQQVVRGDSAAYFCASSPPERDLYEQYFGPGTRLTVT.

In the case of this clone: One junction end disagrees with the germline gene, perhaps due to a read error. The rearrangement links TRBV19 to TRBJ2-5; TRBD2 agrees at 14 bases. The CDR3 totals 15 residues. CDR1 is LNHDA, CDR2 SQIVND, per germline (reference sequence). CDR3 nucleotide sequence: TGTGCCAGTAGTACCGGGACTAGCGGGAGAGAGGCCCAGTACTTC. This encodes CASSTGTSGREAQYF. The full variable domain, its missing parts supplied by reference TRBV19 and TRBJ2-5, is DGGITQSPKYLFRKEGQNVTLSCEQNLNHDAMYWYRQDPGQGLRLIYYSQIVNDFQKGDIAEGYSVSREKKESFPLTVTSAQKNPTAFYLCASSTGTSGREAQYFGPGTRLLVL.

The J gene is TRBJ1-4, the V gene TRBV5-1, with D possibly matching TRBD1 (6 bases). Germline CDR1 is SGHRS and CDR2 is YFSETQ. With 4 bases removed from V and 6 bases from J, the gap between germline ends came to 16 bases. This CDR3 is 15 amino acids long. CDR3 sequence (DNA): TGCGCCAGCAGCGATCCGGCCACAGGGTATGAAAAACTGTTTTTT. Translating it yields CASSDPATGYEKLFF.

The V and J genes are TRBV5-1 and TRBJ1-4, with TRBD1 matching 7 bases. Germline V CDR1 and CDR2: SGHRS, YFSETQ. After removal of 1 base from V and 4 bases from J, the junction contained 1 base not matched to a gene. The length of the CDR3 is 14 residues. The CDR3: CASSLTGDNEKLFF. CDR3 sequence (DNA): TGCGCCAGCAGCTTGACAGGGGATAATGAAAAACTGTTTTTT. Variable domain in full (rest from reference TRBV5-1 and TRBJ1-4): KAGVTQTPRYLIKTRGQQVTLSCSPISGHRSVSWYQQTPGQGLQFLFEYFSETQRNKGNFPGRFSGRQFSNSRSEMNVSTLELGDSALYLCASSLTGDNEKLFFGSGTQLSVL.

This chain connects TRBV7-3 to TRBJ2-1; 7 bases align to TRBD2. Losses at the gene ends were 5 bases for V and 7 bases for J; bases not matched to a gene: 8. CDR1 and CDR2 from the germline V gene are SGHTA and FQGTGA. The CDR3 sequence is 14 residues long. This CDR3 reads CASSMSGTTNEQFF. CDR3 DNA: TGTGCCAGCAGCATGTCCGGGACTACTAATGAGCAGTTCTTC.

The chain couples TRBV5-1 to TRBJ2-1, with D tentatively TRBD2 (5 bases). The CDR3 contains 14 residues. V was clipped by 4 bases and J by 8 bases, with 16 bases between them. Per the germline V gene, CDR1 is SGHRS and CDR2 is YFSETQ. As DNA, the CDR3 is TGCGCCAGCAGCAACTACGGGGTTTTGGATGAGCAGTTCTTC. Its translation: CASSNYGVLDEQFF.

This clone has more than one count but fewer than ten. In nucleotides, the CDR3 is TGTGCCAGCAGCTTAACGAACAGCCAAGAGACCCAGTACTTC. Translation: CASSLTNSQETQYF. This chain uses TRBV7-3 with TRBJ2-5; D is undetermined. Germline loops: CDR1 SGHTA, CDR2 FQGTGA. CDR3 size: 14 residues. The V end lost 0 bases, the J end lost 1 base, and 6 bases lay between the germline ends.